The rows below give T cell receptor beta chains drawn from one sample of a study of identical twins. TCRdb reprocessed the 5' RACE reads via MiXCR and lists one record per CDR3 protein. Of hundreds of thousands of distinct CDR3 sequences listed, 21% were seen once; the top ten hold about 4.5%. These records were also assigned to another study, of T cells expressing NK-cell markers.

Material for sequencing was PBMCs. Receptors originate from a woman between 18 and 29 years old in good health. Both conserved end residues are part of each CDR3. D genes are given only for firm matches. Clone size is given for some rows only: seen once, a few or many times, or a class if the clone is expanded.

TRBJ1-4 NA TRBV20-1 TRBD1 CSAPRTGMEKLFF TGCAGTGCTCCCAGGACAGGAATGGAAAAACTGTTTTTT
TRBJ2-1 few TRBV7-9 NA CASSPLSRDEQFF TGTGCCAGCAGCCCCCTGTCGCGGGATGAGCAGTTCTTC
TRBJ2-7 few TRBV7-2 NA CASSARFREQYF TGTGCCAGCAGCGCACGTTTCCGCGAGCAGTACTTC
TRBJ2-1 once TRBV4-2 NA CAINPGLVSYNEQFF TGTGCCATCAACCCTGGACTCGTCTCCTACAATGAGCAGTTCTTC
TRBJ2-3 few TRBV7-3 NA CASSFQAGNTQYF TGTGCCAGCAGCTTTCAGGCTGGAAATACGCAGTATTTT
TRBJ2-7 many TRBV6-1 TRBD2 CASRRGTSGGDQYF TGTGCCAGCAGACGTGGGACTAGCGGGGGTGATCAGTACTTC
TRBJ1-2 few TRBV12-3/TRBV12-4 TRBD1 CASARDSF TGTGCCAGCGCCCGGGACAGCTTC
TRBJ2-7 few TRBV18 NA CASSPQGQSYEQYF TGTGCCAGCTCACCGCAAGGACAATCCTACGAGCAGTACTTC
TRBJ2-1 NA TRBV20-1 NA CSANDSPSYNEQFF TGCAGTGCTAACGACAGCCCCTCCTACAATGAGCAGTTCTTC
TRBJ1-3 few TRBV12-3/TRBV12-4 NA CASTIGPGNTIYF TGTGCCAGTACCATCGGTCCTGGAAACACCATATATTTT
TRBJ2-3 many TRBV4-3 TRBD2 CASSQDLAGVPDTQYF TGCGCCAGCAGCCAAGATCTAGCGGGAGTCCCAGATACGCAGTATTTT
TRBJ2-1 few TRBV10-3 TRBD2 CATGLAGASNEQFF TGTGCCACCGGACTAGCGGGAGCAAGCAATGAGCAGTTCTTC
TRBJ2-1 few TRBV5-1 NA CASSSRDRKPYNEQFF TGCGCCAGCAGCAGCCGGGACCGCAAACCGTACAATGAGCAGTTCTTC
TRBJ2-7 few TRBV3-1 TRBD1 CASRDRGHYEQYF TGTGCCAGCAGGGACAGGGGGCATTACGAGCAGTACTTC
TRBJ2-2 many TRBV11-2 NA CASIIGAGELFF TGTGCCAGCATCATCGGGGCCGGGGAGCTGTTTTTT
TRBJ2-1 many TRBV20-1 NA CSAFARLYNEQFF TGCAGTGCTTTCGCGAGGCTCTACAATGAGCAGTTCTTC
TRBJ2-5 NA TRBV10-3 TRBD1 CAISGSQGVGKTQYF TGTGCCATCAGTGGTTCGCAGGGGGTCGGAAAGACCCAGTACTTC
TRBJ2-7 NA TRBV15 NA CASSKASFPYEQYF TGTGCCTCCAGCAAGGCTAGTTTTCCCTACGAGCAGTACTTC
TRBJ1-6 NA TRBV4-3 NA CASSREGNSPLHF TGCGCCAGCAGCCGGGAGGGGAATTCACCCCTCCACTTT
TRBJ2-3 NA TRBV6-5 NA CASSYGLRGTDTQYF TGTGCCAGCAGTTACGGACTGAGAGGCACAGATACGCAGTATTTT
TRBJ2-5 NA TRBV5-5 NA CASSLVGGRETQYF TGTGCCAGCAGCTTGGTAGGGGGACGGGAGACCCAGTACTTC
TRBJ2-7 NA TRBV7-2 NA CASSPDPGSYEQYF TGTGCCAGCAGCCCAGACCCCGGGAGCTACGAGCAGTACTTC
TRBJ2-5 NA TRBV20-1 NA CSARKDPGGVGQYF TGCAGTGCTAGAAAGGACCCGGGGGGCGTGGGCCAGTACTTC
TRBJ2-6 few TRBV7-3 NA CASSSSRAGANVLTF TGTGCCAGCAGCTCATCTCGGGCTGGGGCCAACGTCCTGACTTTC
TRBJ2-7 NA TRBV11-2 NA CASSPSPQGSAYEQYF TGTGCCAGCAGCCCCTCTCCCCAAGGCTCAGCTTACGAGCAGTACTTC
TRBJ2-7 NA TRBV5-4 NA CASSLFGTPYEQYF TGTGCCAGCAGCCTGTTTGGGACCCCCTACGAGCAGTACTTC
TRBJ1-5 few TRBV7-2 NA CASSSRSNQPQHF TGTGCCAGCAGCTCCCGGTCGAATCAGCCCCAGCATTTT
TRBJ1-2 NA TRBV2 TRBD1 CASSEETGVRGYTF TGTGCCAGCAGTGAAGAGACAGGGGTAAGAGGCTACACCTTC
TRBJ2-7 few TRBV5-5 NA CASSGGTVRFSYEQYF TGTGCCAGCAGCGGGGGGACGGTTCGATTCTCCTACGAGCAGTACTTC
TRBJ2-4 many TRBV12-3/TRBV12-4 NA CASSSPGLVNIQYF TGTGCCAGCAGCTCCCCCGGGCTGGTCAACATTCAGTACTTC
TRBJ2-2 NA TRBV12-3/TRBV12-4 NA CASSALHTGELFF TGTGCCAGCTCCGCCCTCCACACCGGGGAGCTGTTTTTT
TRBJ1-2 few TRBV6-5 NA CASSYSHRGLNYGYTF TGTGCCAGCAGTTACTCGCATAGGGGCCTCAACTATGGCTACACCTTC
TRBJ2-2 NA TRBV4-1 NA CASSWTENTGELFF TGCGCCAGCAGCTGGACAGAGAACACCGGGGAGCTGTTTTTT
TRBJ1-2 NA TRBV9 NA CASSVGQTNYGYTF TGTGCCAGCAGCGTAGGCCAGACTAACTATGGCTACACCTTC
TRBJ2-1 few TRBV7-2 TRBD1 CASSRMRDRFSYNEQFF TGTGCCAGCAGCCGGATGAGGGACAGGTTCTCCTACAATGAGCAGTTCTTC
TRBJ2-7 many TRBV5-1 TRBD1 CASSLSAKTGKRDEQYF TGCGCCAGCAGCTTGTCGGCCAAGACAGGGAAGAGGGACGAGCAGTACTTC
TRBJ2-5 NA TRBV2 TRBD2 CASSPGLAGGTKETQYF TGTGCCAGCAGTCCGGGACTAGCGGGGGGGACGAAGGAGACCCAGTACTTC
TRBJ2-7 NA TRBV20-1 NA CSAPPGSNVYEQYF TGCAGTGCCCCCCCCGGGAGTAACGTCTACGAGCAGTACTTC
TRBJ2-1 NA TRBV29-1 TRBD1 CSVVGQPNEQFF TGCAGCGTTGTGGGACAGCCCAATGAGCAGTTCTTC
TRBJ2-2 many TRBV27 NA CASRMDPNTGELFF TGTGCCAGCAGGATGGACCCGAACACCGGGGAGCTGTTTTTT
TRBJ2-5 few TRBV7-3 TRBD1 CASSLTRGTQETQYF TGTGCCAGCAGCTTAACCAGGGGGACACAAGAGACCCAGTACTTC
TRBJ2-2 NA TRBV13 NA CASSSTGESGELFF TGTGCCAGCAGCTCCACGGGGGAATCTGGGGAGCTGTTTTTT
TRBJ2-7 NA TRBV6-2/TRBV6-3 NA CASSYLGSSSHEQYF TGTGCCAGCAGTTACTTGGGCTCGAGCTCCCACGAGCAGTACTTC
TRBJ2-5 NA TRBV19 NA CASSSRRERETQYF TGTGCCAGTAGTAGTAGGCGAGAGCGCGAGACCCAGTACTTC
TRBJ2-7 many TRBV20-1 NA CSALNLDSSGEQYF TGCAGTGCTCTTAACTTGGACTCTTCAGGGGAGCAGTACTTC
TRBJ2-2 many TRBV29-1 NA CSVGRETNTGELFF TGCAGCGTTGGCCGGGAGACGAACACCGGGGAGCTGTTTTTT
TRBJ2-1 few TRBV6-2/TRBV6-3 TRBD2 CASSPSQMTSGRASSYNEQFF TGTGCCAGCAGTCCTAGTCAGATGACTAGCGGGAGGGCTAGCTCCTACAATGAGCAGTTCTTC
TRBJ1-1 few TRBV29-1 NA CSVDFRGEAFF TGCAGCGTTGATTTCCGAGGAGAAGCTTTCTTT
TRBJ2-7 few TRBV12-3/TRBV12-4 TRBD2 CASSVGGLGDYEQYF TGTGCCAGCAGTGTGGGGGGACTAGGGGACTACGAGCAGTACTTC
TRBJ2-1 NA TRBV5-1 NA CASSLGGQNYNEQFF TGCGCCAGCAGCTTGGGCGGGCAGAACTACAATGAGCAGTTCTTC
TRBJ2-1 NA TRBV5-4 NA CASSRTGDHNEQFF TGTGCCAGCAGCAGAACCGGGGACCACAATGAGCAGTTCTTC
TRBJ1-1 few TRBV20-1 NA CSALGRLNTEAFF TGCAGTGCTCTCGGCCGTTTGAACACTGAAGCTTTCTTT
TRBJ2-1 few TRBV29-1 NA CSVGESRFF TGCAGCGTTGGAGAGTCGCGGTTCTTC
TRBJ2-7 NA TRBV29-1 NA CSVEGGNEQYF TGCAGCGTTGAAGGAGGGAACGAGCAGTACTTC
TRBJ2-2 NA TRBV5-1 TRBD1 CASGGRRDSGELFF TGCGCCAGCGGAGGACGCCGGGACAGCGGGGAGCTGTTTTTT